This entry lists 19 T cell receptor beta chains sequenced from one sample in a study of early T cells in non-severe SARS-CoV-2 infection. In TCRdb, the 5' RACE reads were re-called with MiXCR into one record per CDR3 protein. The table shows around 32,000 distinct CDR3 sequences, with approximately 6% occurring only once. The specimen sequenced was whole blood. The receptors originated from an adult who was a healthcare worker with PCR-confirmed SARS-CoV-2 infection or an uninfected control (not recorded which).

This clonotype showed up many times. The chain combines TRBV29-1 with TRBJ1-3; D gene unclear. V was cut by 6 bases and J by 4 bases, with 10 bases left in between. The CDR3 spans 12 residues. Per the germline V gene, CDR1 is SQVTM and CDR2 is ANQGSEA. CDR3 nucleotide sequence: TGCAGCGTAACTCTGAAGGGAAACACCATATATTTT. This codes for CSVTLKGNTIYF.

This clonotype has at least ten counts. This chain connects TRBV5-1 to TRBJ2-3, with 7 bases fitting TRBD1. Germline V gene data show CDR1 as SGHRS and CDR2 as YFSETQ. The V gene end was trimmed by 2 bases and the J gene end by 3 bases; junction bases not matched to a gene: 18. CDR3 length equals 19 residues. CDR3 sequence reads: CASSFLLPGTVGITDTQYF. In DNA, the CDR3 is TGCGCCAGCAGCTTCCTACTACCCGGGACAGTCGGCATAACAGATACGCAGTATTTT.

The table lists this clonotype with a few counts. The CDR3 is CASREYYEQYF. The CDR3 coding sequence is TGCGCCAGCAGGGAATACTACGAGCAGTACTTC. The J gene is TRBJ2-7, the V gene TRBV5-1; D remains ambiguous. The CDR3 runs 11 residues. V lost 5 bases to trimming and J lost 3 bases, with 6 bases between them. Germline values: CDR1 SGHRS, CDR2 YFSETQ.

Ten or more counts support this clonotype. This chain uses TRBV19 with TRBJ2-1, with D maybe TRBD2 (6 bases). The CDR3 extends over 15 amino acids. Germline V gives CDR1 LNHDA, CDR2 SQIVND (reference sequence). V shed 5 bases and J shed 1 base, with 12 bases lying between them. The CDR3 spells CASSGGVPSYNEQFF. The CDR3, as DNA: TGTGCCAGTAGTGGCGGGGTTCCGTCCTACAATGAGCAGTTCTTC.

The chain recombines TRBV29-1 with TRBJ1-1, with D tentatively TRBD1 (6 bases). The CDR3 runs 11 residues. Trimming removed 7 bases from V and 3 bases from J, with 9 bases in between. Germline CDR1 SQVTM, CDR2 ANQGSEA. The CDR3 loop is CSATGYTEAFF. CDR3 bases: TGCAGCGCGACAGGCTACACTGAAGCTTTCTTT.

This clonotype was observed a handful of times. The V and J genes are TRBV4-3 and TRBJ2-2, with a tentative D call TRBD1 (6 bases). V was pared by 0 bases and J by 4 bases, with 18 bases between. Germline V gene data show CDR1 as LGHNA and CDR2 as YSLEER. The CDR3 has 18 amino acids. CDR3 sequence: CASSQEQGRVLTTGELFF. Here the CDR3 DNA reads TGCGCCAGCAGCCAAGAGCAGGGGCGGGTCCTTACCACCGGGGAGCTGTTTTTT.

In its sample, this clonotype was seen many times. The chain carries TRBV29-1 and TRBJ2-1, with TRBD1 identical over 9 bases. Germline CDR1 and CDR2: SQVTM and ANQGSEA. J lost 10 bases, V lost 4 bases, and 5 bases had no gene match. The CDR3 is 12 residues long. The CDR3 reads CSVGTGEWEQFF. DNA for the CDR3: TGCAGCGTTGGGACAGGGGAATGGGAGCAGTTCTTC.

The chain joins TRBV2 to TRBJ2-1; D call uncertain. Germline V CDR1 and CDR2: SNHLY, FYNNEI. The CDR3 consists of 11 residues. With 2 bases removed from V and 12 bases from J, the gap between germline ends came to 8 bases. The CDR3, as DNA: TGTGCCAGCAGTGAATGGTCCGGGCAGTTCTTC. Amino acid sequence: CASSEWSGQFF. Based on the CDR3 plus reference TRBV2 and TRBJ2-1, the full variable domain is EPEVTQTPSHQVTQMGQEVILRCVPISNHLYFYWYRQILGQKVEFLVSFYNNEISEKSEIFDDQFSVERPDGSNFTLKIRSTKLEDSAMYFCASSEWSGQFFGPGTRLTVL.

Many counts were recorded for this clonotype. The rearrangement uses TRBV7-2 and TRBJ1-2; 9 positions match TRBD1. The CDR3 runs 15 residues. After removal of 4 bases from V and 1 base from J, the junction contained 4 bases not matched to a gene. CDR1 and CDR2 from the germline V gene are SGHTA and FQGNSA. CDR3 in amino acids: CASSSQGAGNYGYTF. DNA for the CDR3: TGTGCCAGCAGCTCACAGGGGGCGGGTAACTATGGCTACACCTTC. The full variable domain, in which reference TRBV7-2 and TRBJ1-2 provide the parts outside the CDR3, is GAGVSQSPSNKVTEKGKDVELRCDPISGHTALYWYRQSLGQGLEFLIYFQGNSAPDKSGLPSDRFSAERTGGSVSTLTIQRTQQEDSAVYLCASSSQGAGNYGYTFGSGTRLTVV.

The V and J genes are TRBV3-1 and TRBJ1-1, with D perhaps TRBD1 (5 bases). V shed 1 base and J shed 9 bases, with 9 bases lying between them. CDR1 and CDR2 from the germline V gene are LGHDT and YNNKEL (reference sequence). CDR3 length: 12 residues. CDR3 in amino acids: CASSQGQSQAFF. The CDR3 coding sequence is TGTGCCAGCAGCCAAGGACAGTCCCAAGCTTTCTTT.

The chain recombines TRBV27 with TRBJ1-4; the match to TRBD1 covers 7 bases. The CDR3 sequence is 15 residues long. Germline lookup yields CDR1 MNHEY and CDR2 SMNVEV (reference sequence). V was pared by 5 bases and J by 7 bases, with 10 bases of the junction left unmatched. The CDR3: CASSIRQGWGEKLFF. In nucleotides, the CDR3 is TGTGCCAGCAGTATCCGACAGGGCTGGGGTGAAAAACTGTTTTTT.

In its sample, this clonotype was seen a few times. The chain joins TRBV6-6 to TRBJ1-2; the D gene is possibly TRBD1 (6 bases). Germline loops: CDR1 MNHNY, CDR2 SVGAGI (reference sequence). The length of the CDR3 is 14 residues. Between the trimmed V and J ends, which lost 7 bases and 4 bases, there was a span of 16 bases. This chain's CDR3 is CASTVTGSGYGYTF. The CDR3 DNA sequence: TGTGCCAGCACCGTGACAGGCAGTGGCTATGGCTACACCTTC.

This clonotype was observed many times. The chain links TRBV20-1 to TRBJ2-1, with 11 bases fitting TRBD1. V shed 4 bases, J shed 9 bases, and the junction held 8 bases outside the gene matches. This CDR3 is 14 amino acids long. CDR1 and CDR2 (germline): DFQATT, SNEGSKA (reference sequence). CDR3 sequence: CSATDRGRFSEQFF. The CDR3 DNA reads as TGCAGTGCTACGGACAGGGGGCGCTTCAGTGAGCAGTTCTTC.

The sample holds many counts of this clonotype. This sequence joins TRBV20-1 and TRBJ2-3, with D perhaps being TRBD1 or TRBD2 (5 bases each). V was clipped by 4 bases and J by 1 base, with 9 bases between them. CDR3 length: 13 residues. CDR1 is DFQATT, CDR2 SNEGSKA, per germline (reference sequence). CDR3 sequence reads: CSATGAGTDTQYF. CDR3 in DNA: TGCAGTGCTACCGGGGCTGGCACAGATACGCAGTATTTT.

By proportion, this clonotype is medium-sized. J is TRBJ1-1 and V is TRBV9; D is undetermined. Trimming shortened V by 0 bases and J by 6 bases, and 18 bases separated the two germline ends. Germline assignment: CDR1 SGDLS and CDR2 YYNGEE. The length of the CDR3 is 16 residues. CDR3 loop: CASSVAPSGSHAEAFF. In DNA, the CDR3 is TGTGCCAGCAGCGTAGCCCCGTCAGGCAGCCACGCTGAAGCTTTCTTT. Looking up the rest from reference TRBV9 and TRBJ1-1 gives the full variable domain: DSGVTQTPKHLITATGQRVTLRCSPRSGDLSVYWYQQSLDQGLQFLIQYYNGEERAKGNILERFSAQQFPDLHSELNLSSLELGDSALYFCASSVAPSGSHAEAFFGQGTRLTVV.

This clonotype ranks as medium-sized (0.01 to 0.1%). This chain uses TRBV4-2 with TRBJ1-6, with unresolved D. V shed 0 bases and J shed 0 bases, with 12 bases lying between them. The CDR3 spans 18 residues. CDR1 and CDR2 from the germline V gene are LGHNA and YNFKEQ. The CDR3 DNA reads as TGTGCCAGCAGCCAAGATCCGGGAGGAAGCTCCTATAATTCACCCCTCCACTTT. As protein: CASSQDPGGSSYNSPLHF.

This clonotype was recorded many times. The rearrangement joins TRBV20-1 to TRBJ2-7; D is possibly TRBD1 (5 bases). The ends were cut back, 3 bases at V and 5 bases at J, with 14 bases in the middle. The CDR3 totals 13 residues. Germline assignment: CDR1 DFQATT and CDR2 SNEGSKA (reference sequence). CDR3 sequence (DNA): TGCAGTGCTAGTCCCCCTGGGGCCCACGAGCAGTACTTC. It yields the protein CSASPPGAHEQYF.

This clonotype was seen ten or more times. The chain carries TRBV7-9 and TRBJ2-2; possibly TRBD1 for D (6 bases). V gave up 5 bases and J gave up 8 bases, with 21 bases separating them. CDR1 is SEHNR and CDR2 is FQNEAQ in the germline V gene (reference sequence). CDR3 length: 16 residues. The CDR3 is CASSPQNPTGSGELFF. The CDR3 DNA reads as TGTGCCAGCAGCCCGCAGAACCCCACAGGGTCGGGGGAGCTGTTTTTT.

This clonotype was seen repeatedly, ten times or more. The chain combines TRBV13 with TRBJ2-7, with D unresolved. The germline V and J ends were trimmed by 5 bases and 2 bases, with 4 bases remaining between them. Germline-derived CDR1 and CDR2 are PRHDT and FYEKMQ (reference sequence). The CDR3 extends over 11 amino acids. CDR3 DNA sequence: TGTGCCAGCAGCACCCCCTACGAGCAGTACTTC. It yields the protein CASSTPYEQYF.